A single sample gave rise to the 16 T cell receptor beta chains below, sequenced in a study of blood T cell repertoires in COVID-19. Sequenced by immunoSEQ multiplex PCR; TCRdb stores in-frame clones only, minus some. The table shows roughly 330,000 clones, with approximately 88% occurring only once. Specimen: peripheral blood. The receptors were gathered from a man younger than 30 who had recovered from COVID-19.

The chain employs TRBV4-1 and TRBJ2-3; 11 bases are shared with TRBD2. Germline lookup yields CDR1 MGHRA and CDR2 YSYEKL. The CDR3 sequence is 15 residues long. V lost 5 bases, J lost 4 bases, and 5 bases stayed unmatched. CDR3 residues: CASSTSGRDSDTQYF. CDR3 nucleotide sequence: TGCGCCAGCAGCACTAGCGGGAGAGACTCAGATACGCAGTATTTT.

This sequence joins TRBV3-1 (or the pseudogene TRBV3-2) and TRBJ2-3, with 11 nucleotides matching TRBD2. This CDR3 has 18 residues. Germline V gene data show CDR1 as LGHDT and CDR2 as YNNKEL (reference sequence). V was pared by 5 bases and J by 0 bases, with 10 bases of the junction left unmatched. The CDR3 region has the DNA TGTGCCAGCAGCACCAGCGGTAGCGGGAGGGGTAGCACAGATACGCAGTATTTT. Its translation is CASSTSGSGRGSTDTQYF.

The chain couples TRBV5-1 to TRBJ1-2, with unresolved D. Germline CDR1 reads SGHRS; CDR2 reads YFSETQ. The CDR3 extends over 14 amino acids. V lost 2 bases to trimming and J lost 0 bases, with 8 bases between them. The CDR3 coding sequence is TGCGCCAGCAGCTTATCGCGCACTAACTATGGCTACACCTTC. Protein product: CASSLSRTNYGYTF.

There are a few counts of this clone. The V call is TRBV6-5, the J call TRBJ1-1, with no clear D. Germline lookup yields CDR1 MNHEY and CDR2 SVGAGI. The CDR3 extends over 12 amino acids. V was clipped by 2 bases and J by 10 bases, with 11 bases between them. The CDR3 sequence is CASSYREGSAFF. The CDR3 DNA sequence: TGTGCCAGCAGTTACAGGGAGGGTTCAGCTTTCTTT.

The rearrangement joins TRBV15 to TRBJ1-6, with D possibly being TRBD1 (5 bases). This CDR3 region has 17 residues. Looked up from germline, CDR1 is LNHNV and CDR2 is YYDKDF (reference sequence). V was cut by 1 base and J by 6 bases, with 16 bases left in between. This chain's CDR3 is CATSRARGGSGNSPLHF. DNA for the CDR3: TGTGCCACCAGCAGAGCCCGTGGGGGGAGCGGTAATTCACCCCTCCACTTT.

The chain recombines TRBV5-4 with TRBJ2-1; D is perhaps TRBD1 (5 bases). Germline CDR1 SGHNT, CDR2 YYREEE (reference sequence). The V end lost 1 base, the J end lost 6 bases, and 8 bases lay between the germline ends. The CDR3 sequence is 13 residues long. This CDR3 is CASSLQGSNEQFF. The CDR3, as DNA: TGTGCCAGCAGCTTGCAGGGATCCAATGAGCAGTTCTTC.

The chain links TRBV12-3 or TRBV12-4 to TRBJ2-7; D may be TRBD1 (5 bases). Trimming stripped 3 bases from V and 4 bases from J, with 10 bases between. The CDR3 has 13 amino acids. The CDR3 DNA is TGTGCCAGCAGTTTTACGACAGTTTACGAGCAGTACTTC. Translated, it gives CASSFTTVYEQYF.

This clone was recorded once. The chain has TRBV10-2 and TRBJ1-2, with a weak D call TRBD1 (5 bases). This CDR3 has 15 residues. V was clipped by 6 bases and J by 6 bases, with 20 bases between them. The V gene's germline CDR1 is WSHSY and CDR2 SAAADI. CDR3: CASSPGHQGSDGYTF. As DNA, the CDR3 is TGCGCCAGCAGCCCTGGACACCAGGGCAGCGATGGCTACACCTTC.

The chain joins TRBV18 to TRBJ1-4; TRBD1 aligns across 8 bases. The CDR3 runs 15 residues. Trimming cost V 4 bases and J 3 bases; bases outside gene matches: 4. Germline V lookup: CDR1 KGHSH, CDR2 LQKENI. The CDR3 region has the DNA TGTGCCAGCTCACTTACGACAGGGGCTAATGAAAAACTGTTTTTT. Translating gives CASSLTTGANEKLFF.

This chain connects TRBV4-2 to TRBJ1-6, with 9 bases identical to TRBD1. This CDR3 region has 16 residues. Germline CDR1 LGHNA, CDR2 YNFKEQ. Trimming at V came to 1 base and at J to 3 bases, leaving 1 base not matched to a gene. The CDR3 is CASSQGTGDYNSPLHF. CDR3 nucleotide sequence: TGTGCCAGCAGCCAAGGGACAGGGGACTATAATTCACCCCTCCACTTT.

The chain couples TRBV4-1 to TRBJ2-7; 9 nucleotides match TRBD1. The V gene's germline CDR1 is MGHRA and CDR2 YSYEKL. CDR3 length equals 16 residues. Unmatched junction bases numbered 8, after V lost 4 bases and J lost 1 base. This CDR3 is CASSRLPGQGSYEQYF. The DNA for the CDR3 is TGCGCCAGCAGCCGTTTACCGGGACAGGGATCCTACGAGCAGTACTTC.

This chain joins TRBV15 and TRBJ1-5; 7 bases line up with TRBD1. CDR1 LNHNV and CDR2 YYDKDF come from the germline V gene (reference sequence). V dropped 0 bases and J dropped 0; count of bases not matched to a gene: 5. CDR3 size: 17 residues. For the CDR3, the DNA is TGTGCCACCAGCAGAGATGCACAGGGGTATAGCAATCAGCCCCAGCATTTT. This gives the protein CATSRDAQGYSNQPQHF.

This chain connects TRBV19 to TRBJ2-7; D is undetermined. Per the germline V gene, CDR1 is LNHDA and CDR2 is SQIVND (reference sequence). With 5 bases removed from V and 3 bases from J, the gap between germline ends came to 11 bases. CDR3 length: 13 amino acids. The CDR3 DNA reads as TGTGCCAGTAGTCCAAAAGCCTACTACGAGCAGTACTTC. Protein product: CASSPKAYYEQYF.

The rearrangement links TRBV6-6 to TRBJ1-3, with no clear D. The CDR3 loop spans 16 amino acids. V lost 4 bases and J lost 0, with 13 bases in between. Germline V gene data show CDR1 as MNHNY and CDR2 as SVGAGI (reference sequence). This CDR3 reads CASSSEYVLSGNTIYF. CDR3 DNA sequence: TGTGCCAGCAGTTCTGAGTACGTTCTCTCTGGAAACACCATATATTTT.

CDR3 protein: CASSWTGDQPQHF. For the CDR3, the DNA is TGTGCCAGCAGCTGGACAGGGGATCAGCCCCAGCATTTT. The chain employs TRBV7-9 and TRBJ1-5, with 9 nucleotides matching TRBD1. J lost 5 bases, V lost 4 bases, and 0 bases had no gene match. Per germline, CDR1 SEHNR and CDR2 FQNEAQ (reference sequence). The CDR3 contains 13 residues.

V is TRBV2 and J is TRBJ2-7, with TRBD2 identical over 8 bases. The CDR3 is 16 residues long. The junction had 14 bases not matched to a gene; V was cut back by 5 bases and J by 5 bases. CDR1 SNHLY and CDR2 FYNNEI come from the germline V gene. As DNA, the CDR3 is TGTGCCAGCAGTCAGTCGGGACTAGGAAAGAGCGACGAGCAGTACTTC. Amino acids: CASSQSGLGKSDEQYF.